The TCR beta chain under discussion was sequenced for a study of shared T cell receptors in the human thymus. TCRdb keeps only in-frame clones here, not all; method: immunoSEQ multiplex PCR. The table lists 700,000 to 750,000 clones, 70% to 90% of them singletons. These data also featured in a second study, about human thymus T cells. That source adds: Donation came from healthy Finnish infants having corrective surgery for congenital heart defects. Obtained as resections during corrective heart surgery, the thymus tissue was then studied. Among thymic and blood repertoires, usage of V and J genes appeared biased.

The receptor was isolated from a girl less than two years old with a congenital heart defect. Sequencing input: thymocytes.

The CDR3 loop is CASSGGNGEVYEQYF. The CDR3 DNA reads as TGTGCCAGCAGCGGCGGGAACGGAGAGGTGTACGAGCAGTACTTC. The V and J genes are TRBV9 and TRBJ2-7; maybe TRBD2 (6 bases). V lost 3 bases to trimming and J lost 4 bases, with 17 bases between them. Per germline, CDR1 SGDLS and CDR2 YYNGEE. The CDR3 is made up of 15 amino acids. Combining the CDR3 with reference TRBV9 and TRBJ2-7 gives the whole variable domain DSGVTQTPKHLITATGQRVTLRCSPRSGDLSVYWYQQSLDQGLQFLIQYYNGEERAKGNILERFSAQQFPDLHSELNLSSLELGDSALYFCASSGGNGEVYEQYFGPGTRLTVT.